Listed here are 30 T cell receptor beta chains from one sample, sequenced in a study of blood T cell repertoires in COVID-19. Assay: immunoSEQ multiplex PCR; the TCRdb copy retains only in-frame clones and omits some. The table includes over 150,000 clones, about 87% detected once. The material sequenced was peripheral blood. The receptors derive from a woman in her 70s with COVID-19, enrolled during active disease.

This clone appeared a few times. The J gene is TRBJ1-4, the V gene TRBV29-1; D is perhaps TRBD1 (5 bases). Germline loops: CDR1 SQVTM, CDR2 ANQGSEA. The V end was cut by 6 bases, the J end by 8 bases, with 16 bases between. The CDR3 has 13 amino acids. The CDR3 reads CSVSPQGSEKLFF. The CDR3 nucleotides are TGCAGCGTCTCTCCCCAGGGATCGGAAAAACTGTTTTTT.

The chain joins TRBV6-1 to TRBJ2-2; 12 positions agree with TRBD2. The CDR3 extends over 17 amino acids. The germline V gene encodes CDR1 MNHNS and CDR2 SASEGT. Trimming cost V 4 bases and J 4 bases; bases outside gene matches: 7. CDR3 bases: TGTGCCAGCAGTGCACTAGCGGGGGGTCGTGCCACCGGGGAGCTGTTTTTT. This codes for CASSALAGGRATGELFF.

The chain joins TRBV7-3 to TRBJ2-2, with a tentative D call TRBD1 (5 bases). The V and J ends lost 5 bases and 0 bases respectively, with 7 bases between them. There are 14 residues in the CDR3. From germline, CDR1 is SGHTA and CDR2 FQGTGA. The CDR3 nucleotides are TGTGCCAGCAGCCCGACAGCGAACACCGGGGAGCTGTTTTTT. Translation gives CASSPTANTGELFF.

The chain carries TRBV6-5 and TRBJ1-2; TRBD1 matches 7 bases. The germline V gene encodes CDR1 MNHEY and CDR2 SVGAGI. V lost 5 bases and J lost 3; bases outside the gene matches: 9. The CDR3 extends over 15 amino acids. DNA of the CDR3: TGTGCCAGCAGTAGGACAGGAGGGATGGACTATGGCTACACCTTC. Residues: CASSRTGGMDYGYTF.

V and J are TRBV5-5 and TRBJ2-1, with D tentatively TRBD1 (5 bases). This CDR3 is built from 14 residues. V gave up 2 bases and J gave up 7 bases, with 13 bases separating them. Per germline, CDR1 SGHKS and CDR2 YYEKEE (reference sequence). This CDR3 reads CASSFASQGNEQFF. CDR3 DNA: TGTGCCAGCAGCTTTGCCTCCCAGGGAAATGAGCAGTTCTTC.

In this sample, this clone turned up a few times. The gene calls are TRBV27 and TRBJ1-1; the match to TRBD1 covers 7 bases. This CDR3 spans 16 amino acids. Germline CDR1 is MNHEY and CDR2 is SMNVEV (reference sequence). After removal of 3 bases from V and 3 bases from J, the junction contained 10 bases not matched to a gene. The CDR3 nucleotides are TGTGCCAGCAGTTTTCATCCGGGACAGCCCTACACTGAAGCTTTCTTT. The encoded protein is CASSFHPGQPYTEAFF.

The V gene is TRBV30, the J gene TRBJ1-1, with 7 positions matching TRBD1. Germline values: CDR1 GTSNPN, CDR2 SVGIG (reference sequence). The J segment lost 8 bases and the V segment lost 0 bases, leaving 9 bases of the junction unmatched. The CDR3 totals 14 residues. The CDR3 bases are TGTGCCTGGAGTGTACTCGACAGGGCTGGAGAAGCTTTCTTT. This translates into CAWSVLDRAGEAFF.

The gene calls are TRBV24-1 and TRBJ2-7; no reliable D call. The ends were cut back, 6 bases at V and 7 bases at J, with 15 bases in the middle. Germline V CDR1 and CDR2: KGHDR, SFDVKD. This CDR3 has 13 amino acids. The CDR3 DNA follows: TGTGCCACCAGTCTGGGCCAGAACCCTGAGCAGTACTTC. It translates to CATSLGQNPEQYF.

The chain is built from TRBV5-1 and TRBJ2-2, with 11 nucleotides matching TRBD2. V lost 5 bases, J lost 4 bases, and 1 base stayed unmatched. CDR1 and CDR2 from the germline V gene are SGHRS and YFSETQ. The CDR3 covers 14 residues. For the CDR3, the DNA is TGCGCCAGCAGGCTAGCGGGAGGCACCGGGGAGCTGTTTTTT. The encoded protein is CASRLAGGTGELFF.

CDR3 in amino acids: CASYRGGGYEQYF. The CDR3 bases are TGTGCCAGCTATCGAGGGGGCGGTTACGAGCAGTACTTC. The V gene is TRBV6-5, the J gene TRBJ2-7; 7 positions match TRBD1. Germline V gives CDR1 MNHEY, CDR2 SVGAGI. The J segment lost 4 bases and the V segment lost 8 bases, leaving 8 bases of the junction unmatched. The CDR3 is made up of 13 amino acids.

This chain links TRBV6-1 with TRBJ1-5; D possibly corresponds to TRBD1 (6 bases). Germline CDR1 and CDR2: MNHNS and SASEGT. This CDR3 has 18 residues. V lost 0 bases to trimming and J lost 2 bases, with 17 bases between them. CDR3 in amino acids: CASSEARAGQRGNQPQHF. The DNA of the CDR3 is TGTGCCAGCAGTGAAGCGAGAGCGGGACAAAGGGGCAATCAGCCCCAGCATTTT.

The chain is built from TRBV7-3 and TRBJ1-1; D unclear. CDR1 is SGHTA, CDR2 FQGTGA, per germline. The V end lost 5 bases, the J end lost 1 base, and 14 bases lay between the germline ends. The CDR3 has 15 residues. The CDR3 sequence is CASSPTPNRNTEAFF. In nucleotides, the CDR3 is TGTGCCAGCAGCCCTACCCCCAACAGGAACACTGAAGCTTTCTTT.

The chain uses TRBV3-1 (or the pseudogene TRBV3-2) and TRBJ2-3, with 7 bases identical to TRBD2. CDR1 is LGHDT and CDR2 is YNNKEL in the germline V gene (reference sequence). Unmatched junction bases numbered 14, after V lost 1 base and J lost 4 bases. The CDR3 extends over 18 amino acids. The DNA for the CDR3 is TGTGCCAGCAGCCAAGTTGGGAGCGGGGAAGGTAGGGCAGATACGCAGTATTTT. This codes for CASSQVGSGEGRADTQYF.

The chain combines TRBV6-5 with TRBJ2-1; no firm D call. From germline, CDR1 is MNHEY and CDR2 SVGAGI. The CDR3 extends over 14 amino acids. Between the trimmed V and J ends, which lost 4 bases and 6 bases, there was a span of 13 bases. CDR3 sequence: CASSSLSSPNEQFF. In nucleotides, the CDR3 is TGTGCCAGCAGTTCCCTATCTTCCCCCAATGAGCAGTTCTTC.

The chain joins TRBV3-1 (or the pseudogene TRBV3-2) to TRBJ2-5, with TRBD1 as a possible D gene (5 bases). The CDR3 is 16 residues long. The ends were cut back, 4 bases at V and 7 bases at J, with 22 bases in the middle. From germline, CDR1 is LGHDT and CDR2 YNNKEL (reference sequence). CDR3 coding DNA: TGTGCCAGCAGCCCCACCCACGCTAGGGGTCGAAGGACCCAGTACTTC. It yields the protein CASSPTHARGRRTQYF.

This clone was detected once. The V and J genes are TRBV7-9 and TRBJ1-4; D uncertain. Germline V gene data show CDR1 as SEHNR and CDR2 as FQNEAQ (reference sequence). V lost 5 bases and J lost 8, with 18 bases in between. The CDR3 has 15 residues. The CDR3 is CASSPRRAAGEKLFF. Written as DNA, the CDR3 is TGTGCCAGCAGCCCTCGTCGGGCGGCGGGGGAAAAACTGTTTTTT. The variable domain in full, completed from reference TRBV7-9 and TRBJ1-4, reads DTGVSQNPRHKITKRGQNVTFRCDPISEHNRLYWYRQTLGQGPEFLTYFQNEAQLEKSRLLSDRFSAERPKGSFSTLEIQRTEQGDSAMYLCASSPRRAAGEKLFFGSGTQLSVL.

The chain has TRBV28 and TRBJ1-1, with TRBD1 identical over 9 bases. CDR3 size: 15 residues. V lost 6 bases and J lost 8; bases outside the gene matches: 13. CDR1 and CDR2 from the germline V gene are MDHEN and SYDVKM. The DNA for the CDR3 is TGTGCCAGCAGCCCACCGATGGACAGGGGCGCCGAAGCTTTCTTT. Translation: CASSPPMDRGAEAFF.

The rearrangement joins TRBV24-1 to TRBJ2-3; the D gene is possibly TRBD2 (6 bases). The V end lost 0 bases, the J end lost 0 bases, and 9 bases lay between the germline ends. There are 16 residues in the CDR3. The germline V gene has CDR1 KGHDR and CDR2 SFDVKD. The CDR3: CATSDLPGVSTDTQYF. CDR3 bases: TGTGCCACCAGTGATTTGCCGGGGGTTAGCACAGATACGCAGTATTTT.

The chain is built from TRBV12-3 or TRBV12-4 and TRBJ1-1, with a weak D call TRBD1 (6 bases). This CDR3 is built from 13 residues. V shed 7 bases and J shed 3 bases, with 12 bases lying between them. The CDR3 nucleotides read TGTGCCAGCACCTCGAGGGGGTACACTGAAGCTTTCTTT. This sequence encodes CASTSRGYTEAFF.

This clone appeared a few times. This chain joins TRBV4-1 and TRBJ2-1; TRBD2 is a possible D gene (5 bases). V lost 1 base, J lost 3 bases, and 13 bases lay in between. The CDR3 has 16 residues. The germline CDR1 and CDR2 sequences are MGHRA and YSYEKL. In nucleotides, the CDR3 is TGCGCCAGCAGCCAAGGTCAGCGGACTCGCTACAATGAGCAGTTCTTC. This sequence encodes CASSQGQRTRYNEQFF.

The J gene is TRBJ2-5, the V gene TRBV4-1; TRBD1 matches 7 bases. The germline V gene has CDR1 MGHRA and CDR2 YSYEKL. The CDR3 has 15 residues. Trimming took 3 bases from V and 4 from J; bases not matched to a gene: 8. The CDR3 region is CASSQRTGVRETQYF. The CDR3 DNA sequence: TGCGCCAGCAGCCAGAGAACAGGGGTACGAGAGACCCAGTACTTC.

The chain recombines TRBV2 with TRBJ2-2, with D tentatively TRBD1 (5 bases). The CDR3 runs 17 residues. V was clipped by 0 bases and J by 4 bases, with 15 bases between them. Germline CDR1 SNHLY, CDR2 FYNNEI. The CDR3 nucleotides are TGTGCCAGCAGTGAAGCGCTTAAGGCCAGGGCCACCGGGGAGCTGTTTTTT. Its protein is CASSEALKARATGELFF.

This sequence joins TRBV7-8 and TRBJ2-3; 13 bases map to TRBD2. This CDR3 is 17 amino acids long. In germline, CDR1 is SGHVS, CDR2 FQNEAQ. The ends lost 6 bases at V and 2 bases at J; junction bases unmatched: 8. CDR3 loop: CASRLAGGPGPTDTQYF. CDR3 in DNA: TGTGCCAGCAGACTAGCGGGGGGGCCCGGTCCCACAGATACGCAGTATTTT.

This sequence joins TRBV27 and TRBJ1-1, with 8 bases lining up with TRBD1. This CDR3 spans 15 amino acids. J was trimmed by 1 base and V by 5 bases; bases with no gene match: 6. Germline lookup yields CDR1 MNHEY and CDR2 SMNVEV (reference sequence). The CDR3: CASSPYRGTNTEAFF. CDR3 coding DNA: TGTGCCAGCAGTCCCTACAGGGGGACGAACACTGAAGCTTTCTTT.

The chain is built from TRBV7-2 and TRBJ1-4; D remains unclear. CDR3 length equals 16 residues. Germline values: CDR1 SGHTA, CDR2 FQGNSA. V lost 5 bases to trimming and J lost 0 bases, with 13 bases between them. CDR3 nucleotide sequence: TGTGCCAGCAGCCTAACGGGTCCACCAACTAATGAAAAACTGTTTTTT. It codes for CASSLTGPPTNEKLFF.

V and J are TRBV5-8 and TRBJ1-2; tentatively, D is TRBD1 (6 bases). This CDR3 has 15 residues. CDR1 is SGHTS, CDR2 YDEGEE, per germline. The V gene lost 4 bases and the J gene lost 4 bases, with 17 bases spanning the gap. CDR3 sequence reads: CASSLTGTRTYGYTF. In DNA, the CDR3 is TGTGCCAGCAGCCTAACCGGGACAAGGACCTATGGCTACACCTTC. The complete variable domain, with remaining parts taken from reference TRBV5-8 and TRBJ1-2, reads EAGVTQSPTHLIKTRGQQATLRCSPISGHTSVYWYQQALGLGLQFLLWYDEGEERNRGNFPPRFSGRQFPNYSSELNVNALELEDSALYLCASSLTGTRTYGYTFGSGTRLTVV.

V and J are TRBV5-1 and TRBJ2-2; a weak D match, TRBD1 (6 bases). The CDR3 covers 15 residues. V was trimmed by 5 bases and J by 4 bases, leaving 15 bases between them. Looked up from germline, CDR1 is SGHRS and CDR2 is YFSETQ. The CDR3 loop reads CASSGRGGGTGELFF. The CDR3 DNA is TGCGCCAGCAGTGGCAGGGGCGGTGGCACCGGGGAGCTGTTTTTT.

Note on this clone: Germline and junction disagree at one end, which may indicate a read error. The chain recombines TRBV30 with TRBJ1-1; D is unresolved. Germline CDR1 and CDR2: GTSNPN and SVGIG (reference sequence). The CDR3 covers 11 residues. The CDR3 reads CRGQQNTEAFF. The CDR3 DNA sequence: TGCCGTGGGCAGCAGAACACTGAAGCTTTCTTT.

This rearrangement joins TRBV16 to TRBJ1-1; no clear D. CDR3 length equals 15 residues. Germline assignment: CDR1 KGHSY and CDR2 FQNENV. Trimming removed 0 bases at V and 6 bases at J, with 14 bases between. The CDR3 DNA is TGTGCCAGCAGCCAATCGGGCAGGTCGGCCCCTGAAGCTTTCTTT. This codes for CASSQSGRSAPEAFF.

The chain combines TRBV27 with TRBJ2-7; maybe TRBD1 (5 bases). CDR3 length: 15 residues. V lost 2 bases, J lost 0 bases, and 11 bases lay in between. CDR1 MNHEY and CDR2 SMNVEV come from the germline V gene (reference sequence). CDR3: CASSLKGKGSYEQYF. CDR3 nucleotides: TGTGCCAGCAGTTTAAAGGGGAAGGGCTCCTACGAGCAGTACTTC.